This T cell receptor (beta chain) was captured in a study of T cell responses to AZD1222 COVID-19 vaccine. Notes on the study in general: A reported finding is that nearly half of spike-specific TCRs target unmutated variant regions. It should be noted that donors were predominantly white British and more often female, and clonal diversity was possibly underestimated. Recipients of two AZD1222 doses showed rising Spike-specific TCR breadth and depth.

Notes on this clone: No antigen is known for it.

The protocol was immunoSEQ multiplex PCR, while the TCRdb copy is restricted to in-frame clones and leaves out a portion. Among 100,000 or so clones, approximately 87% were seen once, and the ten largest hold 10%. With V trimmed by 3 bases and J by 7 bases, 6 bases remained unmatched. Per the germline V gene, CDR1 is MDHEN and CDR2 is SYDVKM. The CDR3 sequence is 14 residues long. The receptor was isolated from an adult who received the AZD1222 COVID-19 vaccine. The rearrangement uses TRBV28 and TRBJ1-2, with 9 bases fitting TRBD1. The sequencing here drew on peripheral blood, taken 28 days after the second AZD1222 dose. In DNA, the CDR3 is TGTGCCAGCAGTTTTTCTACAGGGGGCCGTGGCTACACCTTC. Its protein is CASSFSTGGRGYTF.